This entry concerns a single TCR beta chain. Data came from immunoSEQ multiplex PCR; TCRdb stores just in-frame clones and leaves some out. The repertoire has about 58,000 clones, 75% to 90% of them found once; the top ten carry 1.4%. The sample originates from a study of blood T cell repertoires in COVID-19. For the study at large: PBMCs, B-cell-depleted T cells, or T cells provided the cDNA or gDNA that made up the material.

The CDR3 contains 14 residues. The germline gives CDR1 MNHEY, CDR2 SVGAGI. Trimming stripped 9 bases from V and 3 bases from J, with 16 bases between. The source is a man aged 55-75 years with acute or convalescent COVID-19. The sequencing sample was made of peripheral blood. The rearrangement joins TRBV6-5 to TRBJ2-3, with TRBD2 as a possible D gene (7 bases). The CDR3 region has the DNA TGTGCCAGTGAACAGGGAGGGCTAACAGATACGCAGTATTTT. It translates to CASEQGGLTDTQYF.